These 2 T cell receptor beta chains were sequenced from one sample in a study of chemoradiotherapy in HPV16-positive cancers. Produced via immunoSEQ multiplex PCR; TCRdb's table is partial and in-frame only. The sample contains some 6,600 clones, approximately 84% of which appear only once. This sample comprised tumor tissue, obtained from a patient who underwent chemoradiotherapy. These receptors originate from a human donor with HPV-associated anogenital cancer.

The chain is built from TRBV6-1 and TRBJ2-3; 8 bases map to TRBD2. The V gene end was trimmed by 8 bases and the J gene end by 2 bases; junction bases not matched to a gene: 3. This CDR3 is built from 13 residues. The germline V gene has CDR1 MNHNS and CDR2 SASEGT. CDR3 in amino acids: CASLSGDTDTQYF. Written as DNA, the CDR3 is TGTGCCAGCCTTAGCGGGGACACAGATACGCAGTATTTT.

The chain links TRBV5-1 to TRBJ2-3; tentative D call: TRBD1 (6 bases). There are 14 residues in the CDR3. CDR1 is SGHRS, CDR2 YFSETQ, per germline. Between the trimmed V and J ends, which lost 4 bases and 0 bases, there was a span of 9 bases. DNA of the CDR3: TGCGCCAGCAGCCCCGGACAGAGCACAGATACGCAGTATTTT. Encoded protein: CASSPGQSTDTQYF. Together with reference TRBV5-1 and TRBJ2-3, the CDR3 gives the full variable domain: KAGVTQTPRYLIKTRGQQVTLSCSPISGHRSVSWYQQTPGQGLQFLFEYFSETQRNKGNFPGRFSGRQFSNSRSEMNVSTLELGDSALYLCASSPGQSTDTQYFGPGTRLTVL.